Below, one TCR beta chain is given with its context. The antigen is undetermined. The entry originates in a study of T cells in Graves' hyperthyroidism and ophthalmopathy. Study results and caveats: Using 13 V-J features, a model discriminated ophthalmopathy from stable hyperthyroidism. Blood shared most expanded thyroid clonotypes above 0.001.

Template material for amplifying TCR beta CDR3 regions consisted of RNA transcripts. The TCR CDR3 first-round RT-PCR relied on the HTBI primer set. TCRdb re-analysed the multiplex PCR reads in MiXCR, keeping a single row per CDR3 protein. Counted here are around 600,000 distinct CDR3 sequences, 15% to 20% occurring once; the ten biggest clones make up roughly 3.4%. From under 12 ml of fresh peripheral blood, PBMCs were isolated. V was shortened by 2 bases and J by 5 bases, with 13 bases between the two germline ends. CDR3 size: 14 residues. The germline V gene encodes CDR1 SGHDT and CDR2 YYEEEE. Sequenced sample: blood. This TCR came from a woman in her thirties or forties with Graves' ophthalmopathy. The chain couples TRBV5-6 to TRBJ2-5; perhaps TRBD1 as D (5 bases). CDR3: CASSLGVGAETQYF. The CDR3 region has the DNA TGTGCCAGCAGCTTAGGGGTAGGAGCGGAGACCCAGTACTTC.